This passage covers 28 T cell receptor beta chains from one sample sequenced in a study of T cells in Graves' hyperthyroidism and ophthalmopathy. RNA transcripts gave rise to amplified TCR beta CDR3 regions. First-round RT-PCR of the TCR CDR3 relied on the HTBI primer set. TCRdb re-derived calls from the multiplex PCR reads in MiXCR, one entry per CDR3 protein. The sample has fewer than 750,000 distinct CDR3 sequences, 14% seen once. Input material: blood. These receptors were taken from a woman aged 45-59 years with Graves' ophthalmopathy.

This clonotype was seen at least ten times. The chain links TRBV13 to TRBJ1-2; D is uncertain. The germline gives CDR1 PRHDT, CDR2 FYEKMQ (reference sequence). The CDR3 spans 12 residues. Trimming took off 5 bases at V and 3 bases at J, with 7 bases between the two ends. CDR3 in amino acids: CASSVNDYGYTF. For the CDR3, the DNA is TGTGCCAGCAGCGTTAACGACTATGGCTACACCTTC.

This clonotype was found many times. The chain uses TRBV2 and TRBJ2-1; 8 bases are shared with TRBD2. The V and J ends lost 5 bases and 2 bases, in that order; junction bases with no gene match: 5. There are 15 residues in the CDR3. Germline CDR1 SNHLY, CDR2 FYNNEI. The CDR3 DNA is TGTGCCAGCAGTCCTACTAGCGGACCCTACAATGAGCAGTTCTTC. Its protein is CASSPTSGPYNEQFF.

This clonotype was observed many times. The chain joins TRBV27 to TRBJ2-1; D could derive from TRBD1 or TRBD2 (5 bases each). Germline-derived CDR1 and CDR2 are MNHEY and SMNVEV (reference sequence). The CDR3 consists of 15 residues. V lost 7 bases to trimming and J lost 1 base, with 14 bases between them. The CDR3 nucleotides are TGTGCCAGCACTCCTGGGTGGGGGTCCTACAATGAGCAGTTCTTC. This sequence encodes CASTPGWGSYNEQFF.

This clonotype came up many times. The V and J genes are TRBV28 and TRBJ2-7; 8 bases align to TRBD2. The CDR3 runs 13 residues. V lost 10 bases and J lost 1; bases outside the gene matches: 6. Germline V gene lookup returns CDR1 MDHEN and CDR2 SYDVKM. The DNA for the CDR3 is TGTGCCACCGGGGGGGTGGCGTCCTACGAGCAGTACTTC. Its protein is CATGGVASYEQYF.

This clonotype was detected a few times. V is TRBV27 and J is TRBJ1-5; weak D call: TRBD1 (5 bases). Per the germline V gene, CDR1 is MNHEY and CDR2 is SMNVEV (reference sequence). The CDR3 is 16 residues long. V was clipped by 0 bases and J by 7 bases, with 16 bases between them. DNA for the CDR3: TGTGCCAGCAGTTTATCCTCCGGGGCCCCCGGACAGCCCCAGCATTTT. It encodes CASSLSSGAPGQPQHF.

V and J are TRBV15 and TRBJ1-5, with D tentatively TRBD1 (5 bases). This CDR3 comprises 14 residues. CDR1 LNHNV and CDR2 YYDKDF come from the germline V gene (reference sequence). The V end was cut by 5 bases, the J end by 7 bases, with 15 bases between. In DNA form, the CDR3 reads TGTGCCACCAGCGGAACAGGAACGGGCCAGCCCCAGCATTTT. It translates to CATSGTGTGQPQHF.

This clonotype was picked up many times. The rearrangement uses TRBV6-2 or TRBV6-3 and TRBJ2-7, with D possibly called TRBD1 or TRBD2 (5 bases each). The CDR3 contains 14 residues. Per the germline V gene, CDR1 is MNHEY and CDR2 is SVGEGT. Trimming left V 2 bases short and J 5 bases short, with 13 bases between. CDR3 loop: CASSYAAWGHEQYF. The CDR3 DNA follows: TGTGCCAGCAGTTACGCTGCCTGGGGACACGAGCAGTACTTC.

This clonotype was counted ten times or more. The chain has TRBV12-3 or TRBV12-4 and TRBJ2-7; 7 bases fit TRBD1. V dropped 6 bases and J dropped 5; count of bases not matched to a gene: 13. This CDR3 has 15 amino acids. CDR3 in amino acids: CASSTSVGTVDEQYF. The CDR3 bases are TGTGCCAGCAGCACCTCCGTAGGGACAGTTGACGAGCAGTACTTC.

This clonotype showed up just a few times. The rearrangement links TRBV4-3 to TRBJ2-2; no reliable D call. The CDR3 totals 14 residues. V was cut by 6 bases and J by 2 bases, with 10 bases left in between. Per germline, CDR1 LGHNA and CDR2 YSLEER. CDR3: CASSPRANTGELFF. The CDR3 nucleotides are TGCGCCAGCAGTCCTCGAGCAAACACCGGGGAGCTGTTTTTT.

Notes on this clonotype: This could be a read error, since a much larger clone is one nucleotide away. The chain employs TRBV7-6 and TRBJ2-5; TRBD1 matches 9 bases. The germline gives CDR1 SGHVS, CDR2 FNYEAQ. The CDR3 covers 15 residues. The CDR3 sequence: CTSSSPRDRAHTQYF. CDR3 bases: TGTACCAGCAGCTCCCCCCGGGACAGGGCACACACCCAGTACTTC.

This clonotype was detected only a few times. This sequence joins TRBV7-8 and TRBJ2-3; D gene ambiguous. There are 14 residues in the CDR3. The V end lost 4 bases, the J end lost 5 bases, and 13 bases lay between the germline ends. Germline CDR1 and CDR2: SGHVS and FQNEAQ. The CDR3, as DNA: TGTGCCAGCAGCTGGTCCATTGGAGAAGATACGCAGTATTTT. Protein product: CASSWSIGEDTQYF.

This clonotype was observed at least ten times. The gene calls are TRBV30 and TRBJ1-1; D might be TRBD1 (5 bases). Deletions cut 2 bases from V and 0 bases from J, with 13 bases between. The CDR3 is 15 residues long. Germline V gives CDR1 GTSNPN, CDR2 SVGIG (reference sequence). This CDR3 is CAWSTWGPMNTEAFF. The CDR3 coding sequence is TGTGCCTGGAGTACCTGGGGACCCATGAACACTGAAGCTTTCTTT.

This clonotype has a count of ten or more. This chain joins TRBV12-3 or TRBV12-4 and TRBJ2-7; the D gene is possibly TRBD2 (5 bases). Trimming removed 6 bases at V and 5 bases at J, with 14 bases between. The CDR3 has 13 amino acids. The CDR3 loop is CASRLGKVHEQYF. For the CDR3, the DNA is TGTGCCAGCAGGCTCGGGAAGGTCCACGAGCAGTACTTC.

In this sample, this clonotype turned up many times. The chain carries TRBV7-2 and TRBJ2-1; tentatively, D is TRBD2 (7 bases). The V and J ends lost 6 bases and 9 bases respectively, with 18 bases between them. CDR1 and CDR2 (germline): SGHTA, FQGNSA. The CDR3 covers 14 residues. This chain's CDR3 is CASRFSGASGEQFF. The CDR3 region has the DNA TGTGCCAGCAGGTTTTCGGGGGCTAGCGGTGAGCAGTTCTTC. The full variable domain, rest sourced from reference TRBV7-2 and TRBJ2-1, is GAGVSQSPSNKVTEKGKDVELRCDPISGHTALYWYRQSLGQGLEFLIYFQGNSAPDKSGLPSDRFSAERTGGSVSTLTIQRTQQEDSAVYLCASRFSGASGEQFFGPGTRLTVL.

This clonotype was seen many times. The chain joins TRBV5-1 to TRBJ2-6; a weak D match, TRBD1 (6 bases). The CDR3 runs 16 residues. V lost 3 bases to trimming and J lost 0 bases, with 10 bases between them. Germline-derived CDR1 and CDR2 are SGHRS and YFSETQ. For the CDR3, the DNA is TGCGCCAGCAGCTCGGACAGTAACTCTGGGGCCAACGTCCTGACTTTC. Translation: CASSSDSNSGANVLTF.

This clonotype has ten or more counts. V gene TRBV6-6 combines with J gene TRBJ2-5, with TRBD2 matching over 12 bases. With 2 bases clipped from V and 4 bases from J, the junction kept 14 bases outside the gene matches. This CDR3 region has 19 residues. Germline values: CDR1 MNHNY, CDR2 SVGAGI (reference sequence). The CDR3 protein is CASSYTLTMTSGSPETQYF. The CDR3 DNA is TGTGCCAGCAGTTACACTTTAACCATGACTAGCGGGAGTCCAGAGACCCAGTACTTC.

The rearrangement links TRBV28 to TRBJ2-1; 13 nucleotides agree with TRBD2. This CDR3 has 17 amino acids. V lost 6 bases and J lost 6; bases outside the gene matches: 11. Germline V lookup: CDR1 MDHEN, CDR2 SYDVKM. The CDR3 sequence: CASSRTSGSRRSNEQFF. The CDR3 region has the DNA TGTGCCAGCAGCCGGACTAGCGGGAGTAGGAGAAGCAATGAGCAGTTCTTC.

The V call is TRBV15, the J call TRBJ1-1, with unresolved D. This CDR3 region has 15 residues. Per the germline V gene, CDR1 is LNHNV and CDR2 is YYDKDF (reference sequence). Deletions cut 0 bases from V and 1 base from J, with 9 bases between. The CDR3 DNA reads TGTGCCACCAGCAGAGAAATAGGGAGGAACACTGAAGCTTTCTTT. It translates to CATSREIGRNTEAFF. Based on the CDR3 plus reference TRBV15 and TRBJ1-1, the full variable domain is DAMVIQNPRYQVTQFGKPVTLSCSQTLNHNVMYWYQQKSSQAPKLLFHYYDKDFNNEADTPDNFQSRRPNTSFCFLDIRSPGLGDTAMYLCATSREIGRNTEAFFGQGTRLTVV.

Written as DNA, the CDR3 is TGTGCCACCAGTGATTCGGCTTGGGGGGGAGGGGCGGGAGTCAATGAGCAGTTCTTC. It encodes CATSDSAWGGGAGVNEQFF. This chain connects TRBV24-1 to TRBJ2-1, with TRBD2 matching 7 bases. In germline, CDR1 is KGHDR, CDR2 SFDVKD. The CDR3 extends over 19 amino acids. J was trimmed by 6 bases and V by 2 bases; bases with no gene match: 18.

The table lists this clonotype with many counts. Written as DNA, the CDR3 is TGTGCCAGCAGCTCCCCAAGGGGGGCAGGGGGAATCAATGAGCAGTTCTTC. This translates into CASSSPRGAGGINEQFF. This sequence joins TRBV7-2 and TRBJ2-1; TRBD1 is a possible D gene (7 bases). This CDR3 spans 17 amino acids. CDR1 is SGHTA, CDR2 FQGNSA, per germline. V shed 4 bases and J shed 6 bases, with 22 bases lying between them.

This clonotype was recorded many times. The V and J genes are TRBV20-1 and TRBJ2-1; TRBD1 or TRBD2 may be the D gene (5 bases each). V was shortened by 0 bases and J by 2 bases, with 11 bases between the two germline ends. CDR3 length: 15 amino acids. Per germline, CDR1 DFQATT and CDR2 SNEGSKA (reference sequence). CDR3 coding DNA: TGCAGTGCTAGAGATGTGGGACGCCCCTACAATGAGCAGTTCTTC. It specifies CSARDVGRPYNEQFF.

The sample holds a few counts of this clonotype. The CDR3 region is CASSEAVSFSGEQYF. The DNA of the CDR3 is TGTGCCAGCAGTGAAGCTGTCAGTTTTTCTGGCGAGCAGTACTTC. The V gene is TRBV2, the J gene TRBJ2-7; D not resolved. The CDR3 length is 15 residues. CDR1 SNHLY and CDR2 FYNNEI come from the germline V gene. The V gene lost 0 bases and the J gene lost 6 bases, with 15 bases spanning the gap.

The V and J genes are TRBV5-1 and TRBJ2-2, with TRBD2 as a possible D gene (5 bases). Trimming removed 1 base from V and 0 bases from J, with 10 bases in between. CDR1 is SGHRS, CDR2 YFSETQ, per germline. There are 16 residues in the CDR3. CDR3 sequence reads: CASSLRGQSNTGELFF. Written as DNA, the CDR3 is TGCGCCAGCAGCTTGAGAGGGCAGTCGAACACCGGGGAGCTGTTTTTT.

This clonotype was observed many times. The chain is built from TRBV5-6 and TRBJ2-4, with 7 bases aligning to TRBD1. The CDR3 totals 12 residues. Per germline, CDR1 SGHDT and CDR2 YYEEEE. Germline trimming cut 8 bases from V and 4 bases from J; bases unmatched to any gene: 3. CDR3 sequence reads: CASRDRKNIQYF. CDR3 coding DNA: TGTGCCAGTAGGGACAGAAAAAACATTCAGTACTTC.

This clonotype was seen a few times. The chain carries TRBV20-1 and TRBJ1-5; TRBD1 is a possible D gene (5 bases). The germline V gene has CDR1 DFQATT and CDR2 SNEGSKA (reference sequence). V lost 3 bases and J lost 4, with 22 bases in between. This CDR3 contains 17 residues. In DNA, the CDR3 is TGCAGTGCTAGCCTAAGCCCCCGAGGCAGACAGAATCAGCCCCAGCATTTT. This encodes CSASLSPRGRQNQPQHF.

This clonotype was detected many times. The rearrangement links TRBV5-1 to TRBJ2-7, with D tentatively TRBD2 (7 bases). Trimming shortened V by 5 bases and J by 1 base, and 16 bases separated the two germline ends. The germline V gene has CDR1 SGHRS and CDR2 YFSETQ. There are 15 residues in the CDR3. The DNA for the CDR3 is TGCGCCAGCAGTCTCTGGGGGGGGCCGTCCTACGAGCAGTACTTC. It specifies CASSLWGGPSYEQYF.

This clonotype was picked up a small number of times. The chain joins TRBV12-5 to TRBJ2-3, with a weak D call TRBD1 (5 bases). Trimming removed 3 bases from V and 1 base from J, with 17 bases in between. The CDR3 is 17 residues long. Germline V gene lookup returns CDR1 LGHNT and CDR2 FRNRAP. In nucleotides, the CDR3 is TGTGCTAGTGGTTTCAGGGTGGGCTCTAAACGCACAGATACGCAGTATTTT. Protein product: CASGFRVGSKRTDTQYF.

About this clonotype itself: Since no conserved phenylalanine or tryptophan closes the CDR3, a read error is the likely cause. The chain uses TRBV24-1 and TRBJ1-5; D ambiguous. V gave up 1 base and J gave up 0 bases, with 3 bases separating them. Germline CDR1 reads KGHDR; CDR2 reads SFDVKD. CDR3 length equals 14 residues. CDR3 nucleotides: TGTGCCACCAGTGATTTAGATAGCAATCAGCCCCAGCATCTT. It specifies CATSDLDSNQPQHL.